A single sample gave rise to the 6 T cell receptor beta chains below, sequenced in a study of T cell responses to AZD1222 COVID-19 vaccine. TCRdb's table, derived via immunoSEQ multiplex PCR, lists solely in-frame clones and lacks some. The sample holds 150,000 to 200,000 clones; more than 85% are singletons and the top ten take around 1.3%. The sequencing used peripheral blood, collected 28 days after the second AZD1222 dose. The source of these receptors is an adult who received the AZD1222 COVID-19 vaccine.

CDR3 sequence reads: CASSLTGGDTEAFF. The CDR3 nucleotides read TGCGCCAGCAGTCTGACAGGGGGGGACACTGAAGCTTTCTTT. The chain uses TRBV10-2 and TRBJ1-1, with TRBD1 identical over 9 bases. CDR1 is WSHSY and CDR2 is SAAADI in the germline V gene. V was clipped by 5 bases and J by 3 bases; unmatched bases: 4. The CDR3 contains 14 residues.

Here the CDR3 reads CASSTRLAGVHEQYF. In DNA, the CDR3 is TGTGCCAGCAGTACAAGACTAGCGGGGGTCCACGAGCAGTACTTC. V is TRBV27 and J is TRBJ2-7, with 12 positions matching TRBD2. The V segment lost 5 bases and the J segment 5 bases; nucleotides outside the gene matches: 7. The CDR3 contains 15 residues. The V gene's germline CDR1 is MNHEY and CDR2 SMNVEV (reference sequence).

This chain uses TRBV9 with TRBJ1-1; 8 nucleotides align to TRBD1. Germline V gene data show CDR1 as SGDLS and CDR2 as YYNGEE. This CDR3 has 18 amino acids. V gave up 3 bases and J gave up 1 base; unmatched junction bases: 14. For the CDR3, the DNA is TGTGCCAGCAGCGAGGGGGACAGGTTCCGAACTAAGAACACTGAAGCTTTCTTT. It is translated as CASSEGDRFRTKNTEAFF.

This chain connects TRBV7-9 to TRBJ1-2, with D hard to call. Trimming left V 6 bases short and J 8 bases short, with 13 bases between. The CDR3 totals 12 residues. Germline V gene sequence: CDR1 SEHNR, CDR2 FQNEAQ (reference sequence). The CDR3 DNA is TGTGCCAGCAGACCACCTACGGGAGGCTACACCTTC. Translated, it gives CASRPPTGGYTF.

This clone was observed a few times. The chain recombines TRBV4-3 with TRBJ2-7; D gene ambiguous. CDR1 and CDR2 (germline): LGHNA, YSLEER. V lost 1 base to trimming and J lost 2 bases, with 6 bases between them. This CDR3 spans 13 amino acids. CDR3 bases: TGCGCCAGCAGCCAAGCCCAGACCTACGAGCAGTACTTC. This sequence encodes CASSQAQTYEQYF.

This sequence joins TRBV28 and TRBJ1-2; tentative D call: TRBD1 (6 bases). The V gene's germline CDR1 is MDHEN and CDR2 SYDVKM. The V end lost 9 bases, the J end lost 1 base, and 15 bases lay between the germline ends. This CDR3 is built from 14 residues. The CDR3 nucleotides are TGTGCCAGTTCCCCAGGGGATCGTAACTATGGCTACACCTTC. The encoded protein is CASSPGDRNYGYTF.